This T cell receptor beta chain was captured by sequencing in a study of control samples from healthy donors and cancer patients. The data were produced by immunoSEQ multiplex PCR, yet TCRdb's version contains in-frame clones alone and is incomplete. This sample has about 150,000 clones, with around 96% found just once. Trimming took 0 bases from V and 6 from J, leaving 15 bases between them. The germline CDR1 and CDR2 sequences are LGHNT and FRNRAP. The CDR3 consists of 16 residues. Sequencing used blood. The V call is TRBV12-5, the J call TRBJ2-1; D remains unclear. The receptor was derived from a man in his forties or fifties in good health. The CDR3: CASGLVRGSIPNEQFF. The CDR3 nucleotides read TGTGCTAGTGGTTTGGTCCGAGGTAGCATACCCAATGAGCAGTTCTTC. Full variable domain (remainder filled in from reference TRBV12-5 and TRBJ2-1): DARVTQTPRHKVTEMGQEVTMRCQPILGHNTVFWYRQTMMQGLELLAYFRNRAPLDDSGMPKDRFSAEMPDATLATLKIQPSEPRDSAVYFCASGLVRGSIPNEQFFGPGTRLTVL.